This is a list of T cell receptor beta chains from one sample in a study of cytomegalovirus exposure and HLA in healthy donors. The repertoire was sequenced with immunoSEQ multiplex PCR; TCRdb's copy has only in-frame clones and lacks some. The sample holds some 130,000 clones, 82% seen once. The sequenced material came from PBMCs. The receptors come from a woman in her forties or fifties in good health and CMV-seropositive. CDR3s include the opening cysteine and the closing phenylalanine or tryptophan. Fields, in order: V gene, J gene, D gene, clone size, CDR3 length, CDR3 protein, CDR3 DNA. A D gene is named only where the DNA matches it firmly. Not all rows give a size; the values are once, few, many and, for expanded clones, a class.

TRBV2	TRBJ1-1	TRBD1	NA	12	CASSGSGGEAFF	TGTGCCAGCAGTGGATCAGGGGGCGAAGCTTTCTTT
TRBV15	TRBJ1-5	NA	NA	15	CATSRVFQGNQPQHF	TGTGCCACCAGCAGAGTCTTTCAGGGAAATCAGCCCCAGCATTTT
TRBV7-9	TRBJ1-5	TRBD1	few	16	CASSPGTGFGNQPQHF	TGTGCCAGCAGCCCCGGGACAGGTTTTGGCAATCAGCCCCAGCATTTT
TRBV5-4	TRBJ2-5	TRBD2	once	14	CASSPRGGLQTQYF	TGTGCCAGCAGCCCCCGGGGAGGGCTTCAGACCCAGTACTTC
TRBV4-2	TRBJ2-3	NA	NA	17	CASSQDIGRGNTDTQYF	TGTGCCAGCAGCCAAGATATCGGGAGAGGCAACACAGATACGCAGTATTTT
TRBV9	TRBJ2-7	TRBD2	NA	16	CASSVDGGGWGIEQYF	TGTGCCAGCAGCGTAGACGGGGGAGGGTGGGGTATTGAGCAGTACTTC
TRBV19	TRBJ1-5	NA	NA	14	CASSIGTRDQPQHF	TGTGCCAGTAGTATAGGTACGCGTGATCAGCCCCAGCATTTT
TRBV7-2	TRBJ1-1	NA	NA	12	CATRSLNTEAFF	TGTGCCACCCGGTCCTTGAACACTGAAGCTTTCTTT
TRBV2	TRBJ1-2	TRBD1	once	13	CASSGDRGNGYTF	TGTGCCAGCAGTGGGGACAGGGGGAATGGCTACACCTTC
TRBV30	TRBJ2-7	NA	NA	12	CAWSVQVYKQYF	TGTGCCTGGAGTGTACAGGTCTACAAGCAGTACTTC
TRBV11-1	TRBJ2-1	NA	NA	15	CASTGERLSYNEQFF	TGTGCCAGCACCGGGGAGCGCCTTTCCTACAATGAGCAGTTCTTC
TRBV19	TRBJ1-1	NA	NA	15	CASSKGATQWTEAFF	TGTGCCAGCTCGAAAGGGGCAACTCAGTGGACTGAAGCTTTCTTT
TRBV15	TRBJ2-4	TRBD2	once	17	CATSRDAGTSGGNIQYF	TGTGCCACCAGCAGAGATGCCGGGACTAGCGGGGGAAACATTCAGTACTTC
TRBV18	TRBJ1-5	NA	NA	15	CASSPGLGGDQPQHF	TGTGCCAGCTCACCAGGTTTAGGGGGTGATCAGCCCCAGCATTTT
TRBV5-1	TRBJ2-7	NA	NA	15	CASSLTQEFSYEQYF	TGCGCCAGCAGCTTGACACAGGAATTCTCCTACGAGCAGTACTTC
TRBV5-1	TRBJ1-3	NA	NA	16	CASSWTMVQEGNTIYF	TGCGCCAGCAGCTGGACAATGGTGCAGGAAGGAAACACCATATATTTT
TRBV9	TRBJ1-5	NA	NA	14	CASSVGQGDQPQHF	TGTGCCAGCAGCGTGGGGCAGGGTGACCAGCCCCAGCATTTT
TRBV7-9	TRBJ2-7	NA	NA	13	CSSSLTGSYEQYF	TGTTCCAGCAGCCTCACAGGTTCCTACGAGCAGTACTTC
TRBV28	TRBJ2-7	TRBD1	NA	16	CASSFVAGQGSREQYF	TGTGCCAGCAGTTTTGTAGCGGGACAGGGGTCTCGGGAGCAGTACTTC
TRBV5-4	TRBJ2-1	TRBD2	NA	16	CASSLAGLANYNEQFF	TGTGCCAGCAGCTTGGCGGGACTAGCGAACTACAATGAGCAGTTCTTC
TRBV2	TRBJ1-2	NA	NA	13	CASSAREDGGYTF	TGTGCCAGCTCTGCCCGGGAGGATGGTGGCTACACCTTC
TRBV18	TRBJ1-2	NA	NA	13	CASSSTSGYGYTF	TGTGCCAGCTCATCAACTTCGGGCTATGGCTACACCTTC
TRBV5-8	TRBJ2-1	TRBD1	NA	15	CASSFRTGVYNEQFF	TGTGCCAGCAGCTTCAGGACAGGAGTTTACAATGAGCAGTTCTTC
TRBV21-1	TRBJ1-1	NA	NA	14	CASSKGTRDTEAFF	TGTGCCAGCAGCAAGGGGACCCGGGACACCGAAGCTTTCTTT
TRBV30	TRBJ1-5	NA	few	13	CAWSTGWRQPQHF	TGTGCCTGGAGTACAGGTTGGCGTCAGCCCCAGCATTTT
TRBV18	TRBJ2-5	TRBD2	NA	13	CASSLGLEETQYF	TGTGCCAGCTCACTGGGACTAGAAGAGACCCAGTACTTC
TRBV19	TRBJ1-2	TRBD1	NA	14	CASSTQGAIYGYTF	TGTGCCAGTAGTACCCAGGGGGCGATCTATGGCTACACCTTC
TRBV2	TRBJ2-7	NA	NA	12	CASETGDYEQYF	TGTGCCAGCGAGACTGGAGACTACGAGCAGTACTTC
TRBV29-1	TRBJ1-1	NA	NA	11	CSVFTGLKAFF	TGCAGCGTCTTTACAGGGTTAAAAGCTTTCTTT
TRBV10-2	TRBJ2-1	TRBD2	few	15	CASRGGLAGYNEQFF	TGCGCCAGCAGGGGAGGGCTAGCGGGATACAATGAGCAGTTCTTC
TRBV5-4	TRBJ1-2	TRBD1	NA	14	CASSPWTGGEGYTF	TGTGCCAGCAGCCCCTGGACAGGGGGCGAGGGCTACACCTTC
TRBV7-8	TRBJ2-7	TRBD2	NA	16	CASSLVWREDGHEQYF	TGTGCCAGCAGCTTAGTTTGGCGGGAGGACGGGCACGAGCAGTACTTC
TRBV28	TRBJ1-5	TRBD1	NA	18	CASSFLPGDRYSNQPQHF	TGTGCCAGCAGTTTCCTCCCGGGGGACAGATATAGCAATCAGCCCCAGCATTTT
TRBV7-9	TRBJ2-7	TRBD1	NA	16	CASSASRGTGTYEQYF	TGTGCCAGCAGCGCCTCCCGTGGGACAGGTACCTACGAGCAGTACTTC
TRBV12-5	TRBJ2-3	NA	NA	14	CASGVSQGADTQYF	TGTGCTAGTGGTGTGTCCCAGGGTGCGGATACGCAGTATTTT
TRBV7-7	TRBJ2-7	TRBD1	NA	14	CASSLLQGVGEQYF	TGTGCTAGCAGCTTACTACAGGGGGTGGGCGAGCAGTACTTC
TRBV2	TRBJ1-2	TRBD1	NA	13	CASPGQEGYGYTF	TGTGCCAGCCCTGGACAGGAGGGATATGGCTACACCTTC
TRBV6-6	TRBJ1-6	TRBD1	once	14	CASSPDRVNSPLHF	TGTGCCAGCAGCCCCGACAGGGTCAATTCACCCCTCCACTTT
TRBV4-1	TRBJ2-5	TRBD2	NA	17	CASSQDPSGGASGTQYF	TGCGCCAGCAGCCAAGATCCTAGCGGGGGGGCGAGCGGGACCCAGTACTTC
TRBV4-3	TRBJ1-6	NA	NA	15	CASSLIFPLDSPLHF	TGCGCCAGCAGCCTAATATTCCCCCTCGATTCACCCCTCCACTTT
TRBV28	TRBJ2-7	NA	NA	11	CASEAADEQYF	TGTGCCAGCGAAGCGGCGGACGAGCAGTACTTC
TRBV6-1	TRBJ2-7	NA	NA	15	CARLGGGKRFHEQYF	TGTGCCAGACTAGGGGGGGGCAAGCGCTTCCACGAGCAGTACTTC
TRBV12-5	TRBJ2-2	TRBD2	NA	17	CASGLLITSGSTGELFF	TGTGCTAGTGGTTTGCTCATCACTAGCGGGAGCACCGGGGAGCTGTTTTTT
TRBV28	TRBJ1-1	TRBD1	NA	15	CASSFGDRGRTEAFF	TGTGCCAGCAGTTTCGGGGACAGGGGACGGACTGAAGCTTTCTTT
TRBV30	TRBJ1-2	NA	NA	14	CAWGPGGSSYGYTF	TGTGCCTGGGGCCCCGGGGGATCTAGCTATGGCTACACCTTC